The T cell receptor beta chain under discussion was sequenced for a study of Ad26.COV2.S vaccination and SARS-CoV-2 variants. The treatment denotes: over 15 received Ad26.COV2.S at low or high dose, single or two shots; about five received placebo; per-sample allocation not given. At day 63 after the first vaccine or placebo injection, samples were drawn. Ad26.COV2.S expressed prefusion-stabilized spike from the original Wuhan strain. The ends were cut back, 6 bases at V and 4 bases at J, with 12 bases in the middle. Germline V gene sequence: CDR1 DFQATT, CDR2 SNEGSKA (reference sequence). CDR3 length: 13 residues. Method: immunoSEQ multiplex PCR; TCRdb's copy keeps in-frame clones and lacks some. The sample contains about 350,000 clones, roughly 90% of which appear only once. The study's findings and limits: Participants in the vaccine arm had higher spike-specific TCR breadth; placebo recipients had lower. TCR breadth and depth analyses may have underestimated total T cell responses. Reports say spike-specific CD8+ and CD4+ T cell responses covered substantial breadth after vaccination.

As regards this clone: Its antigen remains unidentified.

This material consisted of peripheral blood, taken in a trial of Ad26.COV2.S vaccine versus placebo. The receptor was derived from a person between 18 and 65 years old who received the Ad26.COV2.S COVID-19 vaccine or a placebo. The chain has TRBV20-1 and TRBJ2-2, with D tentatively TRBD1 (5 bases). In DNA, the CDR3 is TGCAGTGCCAGTGACAGTTCCACCGGGGAGCTGTTTTTT. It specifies CSASDSSTGELFF.